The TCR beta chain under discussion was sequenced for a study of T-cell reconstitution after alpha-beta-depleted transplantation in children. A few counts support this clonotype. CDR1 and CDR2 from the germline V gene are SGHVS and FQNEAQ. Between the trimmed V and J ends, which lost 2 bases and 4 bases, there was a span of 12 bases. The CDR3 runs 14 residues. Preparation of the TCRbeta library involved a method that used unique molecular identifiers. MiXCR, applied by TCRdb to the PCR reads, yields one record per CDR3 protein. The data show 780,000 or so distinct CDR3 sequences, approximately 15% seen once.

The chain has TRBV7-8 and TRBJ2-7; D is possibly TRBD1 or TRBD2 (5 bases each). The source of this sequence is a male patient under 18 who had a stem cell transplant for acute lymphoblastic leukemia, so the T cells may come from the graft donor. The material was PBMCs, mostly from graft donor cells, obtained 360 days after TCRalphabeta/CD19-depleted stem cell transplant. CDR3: CASSLQGAAYEQYF. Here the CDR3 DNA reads TGTGCCAGCAGCTTACAGGGAGCAGCATACGAGCAGTACTTC.